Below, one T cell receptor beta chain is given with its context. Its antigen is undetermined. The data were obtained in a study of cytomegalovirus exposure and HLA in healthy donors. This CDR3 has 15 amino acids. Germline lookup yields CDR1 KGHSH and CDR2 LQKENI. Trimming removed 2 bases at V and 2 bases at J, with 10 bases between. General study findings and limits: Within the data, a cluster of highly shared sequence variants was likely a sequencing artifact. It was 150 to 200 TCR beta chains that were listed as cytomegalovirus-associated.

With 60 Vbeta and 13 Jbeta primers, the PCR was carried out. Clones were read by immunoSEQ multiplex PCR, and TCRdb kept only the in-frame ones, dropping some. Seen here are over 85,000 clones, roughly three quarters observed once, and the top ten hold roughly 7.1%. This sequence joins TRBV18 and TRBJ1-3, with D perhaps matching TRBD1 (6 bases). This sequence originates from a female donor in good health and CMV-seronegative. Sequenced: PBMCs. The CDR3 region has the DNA TGTGCCAGCTCACCAACAGGGAGTGCTGGAAACACCATATATTTT. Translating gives CASSPTGSAGNTIYF.